The 20 T cell receptor beta chains given below trace back to one sample, sequenced in a study of T cells in localized non-small cell lung cancer. Measured with immunoSEQ multiplex PCR; TCRdb has only the in-frame clones, and not every one. The table lists around 1,100 clones, less than 25% of them singletons. The sample in question was lung tumor tissue, obtained before any cancer treatment. The source is a male donor aged 60 or over with stage II lung adenocarcinoma.

The chain uses TRBV19 and TRBJ2-7, with D possibly TRBD1 on 5 matching bases. The CDR3 sequence is 14 residues long. CDR1 and CDR2 (germline): LNHDA, SQIVND (reference sequence). Trimming left V 6 bases short and J 7 bases short, with 19 bases between. The CDR3: CASSYNGREREQYF. The CDR3 DNA is TGTGCCAGTAGCTATAACGGCAGGGAACGTGAGCAGTACTTC.

This clone has a handful of counts. The CDR3 reads CASSRGLDREKLFF. CDR3 in DNA: TGCGCCAGCAGCCGCGGTCTAGATAGGGAAAAACTGTTTTTT. The chain carries TRBV1 and TRBJ1-4. TRBV1 is termed a pseudogene. The CDR3 length is 14 residues.

This chain connects TRBV11-3 to TRBJ2-7; D might be TRBD1 (6 bases). V lost 1 base and J 10 bases, leaving 20 bases between the germline ends. The CDR3 sequence is 15 residues long. In germline, CDR1 is SGHNT, CDR2 YENEEA. The CDR3 is CASSLVGWGHSVQYF. The CDR3 bases are TGTGCCAGCAGCTTAGTTGGTTGGGGACACTCCGTTCAGTACTTC.

The genes are TRBV28 and TRBJ2-7; maybe TRBD2 (5 bases). Germline V CDR1 and CDR2: MDHEN, SYDVKM. V was cut by 5 bases and J by 2 bases, with 16 bases left in between. The CDR3 spans 15 residues. The DNA of the CDR3 is TGTGCCAGCAGTACCCCCCAGCGGAGCACCTACGAGCAGTACTTC. As protein: CASSTPQRSTYEQYF.

This clone is categorized as large. The chain uses TRBV29-1 and TRBJ1-6, with 8 bases that match TRBD1. CDR3 length: 13 amino acids. The V gene end was trimmed by 6 bases and the J gene end by 8 bases; junction bases not matched to a gene: 6. Germline V gene lookup returns CDR1 SQVTM and CDR2 ANQGSEA. CDR3 amino acids: CSVTDRADSPLHF. The CDR3 DNA follows: TGCAGCGTAACGGACAGGGCTGATTCACCCCTCCACTTT. Full variable domain (rest looked up from reference TRBV29-1 and TRBJ1-6): SAVISQKPSRDICQRGTSLTIQCQVDSQVTMMFWYRQQPGQSLTLIATANQGSEATYESGFVIDKFPISRPNLTFSTLTVSNMSPEDSSIYLCSVTDRADSPLHFGNGTRLTVT.

This chain joins TRBV11-3 and TRBJ2-2, with a tentative D call TRBD1 (7 bases). The CDR3 is 15 amino acids. Germline V lookup: CDR1 SGHNT, CDR2 YENEEA. With 4 bases removed from V and 6 bases from J, the gap between germline ends came to 15 bases. The CDR3 bases are TGTGCCAGCAGCTCCATGGGCAGGGGGGCCGGGGAGCTGTTTTTT. The encoded protein is CASSSMGRGAGELFF.

The V call is TRBV19, the J call TRBJ2-3; 8 positions agree with TRBD2. The CDR3 has 15 residues. Germline trimming cut 5 bases from V and 2 bases from J; bases unmatched to any gene: 6. CDR1 and CDR2 (germline): LNHDA, SQIVND (reference sequence). The CDR3 DNA sequence: TGTGCCAGTAGTCCGTGGACTAGCTTCACAGATACGCAGTATTTT. Translation gives CASSPWTSFTDTQYF.

CDR3 nucleotide sequence: TGTGCCAGCAGTAGTGGGGGAGATGGCTACACCTTC. The encoded protein is CASSSGGDGYTF. The genes are TRBV25-1 and TRBJ1-2; D possibly corresponds to TRBD1 (5 bases). The CDR3 runs to 12 residues. Germline CDR1 is MGHDK and CDR2 is SYGVNS. The germline V and J ends were trimmed by 5 bases and 6 bases, with 10 bases remaining between them.

This chain joins TRBV19 and TRBJ2-5, with a tentative D call TRBD1 (5 bases). Looked up from germline, CDR1 is LNHDA and CDR2 is SQIVND (reference sequence). V was clipped by 8 bases and J by 0 bases, with 13 bases between them. The CDR3 runs 14 residues. The DNA for the CDR3 is TGTGCCAGTGCACTTTCAGGGTACCAAGAGACCCAGTACTTC. Protein sequence: CASALSGYQETQYF.

This rearrangement joins TRBV6-8 to TRBJ2-7; a weak D match, TRBD1 (5 bases). Germline assignment: CDR1 MNHGY and CDR2 SAAAGT. V shed 0 bases and J shed 2 bases, with 8 bases lying between them. The length of the CDR3 is 14 residues. The CDR3 loop reads CASSYSSRAYEQYF. DNA of the CDR3: TGTGCCAGCAGTTACTCTTCCAGGGCCTACGAGCAGTACTTC.

The chain joins TRBV19 to TRBJ2-5; D is undetermined. The germline V gene encodes CDR1 LNHDA and CDR2 SQIVND (reference sequence). This CDR3 is built from 12 residues. V lost 5 bases, J lost 0 bases, and 4 bases lay in between. CDR3 in DNA: TGTGCCAGTAGTCGGAACCAAGAGACCCAGTACTTC. Encoded protein: CASSRNQETQYF.

The chain joins TRBV19 to TRBJ1-1; tentative D call: TRBD1 (6 bases). The V end lost 3 bases, the J end lost 3 bases, and 11 bases lay between the germline ends. From germline, CDR1 is LNHDA and CDR2 SQIVND (reference sequence). The CDR3 spans 14 residues. The CDR3 spells CASSIEGEYTEAFF. The CDR3 DNA follows: TGTGCCAGTAGTATCGAGGGGGAGTACACTGAAGCTTTCTTT.

The gene calls are TRBV6-8 and TRBJ2-5; D unclear. Trimming removed 0 bases at V and 5 bases at J, with 13 bases between. Germline V gene lookup returns CDR1 MNHGY and CDR2 SAAAGT. The CDR3 has 15 residues. The CDR3 DNA sequence: TGTGCCAGCAGTTACTCCCTCACCCCCACGGAGACCCAGTACTTC. Amino acid sequence: CASSYSLTPTETQYF.

V gene TRBV30 combines with J gene TRBJ1-1, with D unclear. V was pared by 5 bases and J by 2 bases, with 9 bases between. The CDR3 has 12 residues. Germline-derived CDR1 and CDR2 are GTSNPN and SVGIG (reference sequence). This CDR3 reads CAWGQTNTEAFF. The CDR3, as DNA: TGTGCCTGGGGCCAGACAAACACTGAAGCTTTCTTT. The full variable domain, with the rest looked up from reference TRBV30 and TRBJ1-1, is SQTIHQWPATLVQPVGSPLSLECTVEGTSNPNLYWYRQAAGRGLQLLFYSVGIGQISSEVPQNLSASRPQDRQFILSSKKLLLSDSGFYLCAWGQTNTEAFFGQGTRLTVV.

For the CDR3, the DNA is TGTGCCAGCAGCTCCGGGACTAGCGACTACGAGCAGTACTTC. As protein: CASSSGTSDYEQYF. The chain is built from TRBV11-3 and TRBJ2-7, with 10 nucleotides matching TRBD2. This CDR3 region has 14 residues. The germline V gene has CDR1 SGHNT and CDR2 YENEEA. With 4 bases clipped from V and 3 bases from J, the junction kept 3 bases outside the gene matches.

This clone is medium-sized by share. This chain joins TRBV11-3 and TRBJ2-1, with 11 bases lining up with TRBD2. CDR1 is SGHNT, CDR2 YENEEA, per germline. The V segment lost 5 bases and the J segment 6 bases; nucleotides outside the gene matches: 6. This CDR3 region has 15 residues. CDR3 in amino acids: CASSRLAGGRNEQFF. The DNA of the CDR3 is TGTGCCAGCAGCCGGCTAGCGGGAGGCCGCAATGAGCAGTTCTTC.

This clone was seen only a few times. J is TRBJ2-3 and V is TRBV9, with 10 bases aligning to TRBD1. The germline V gene has CDR1 SGDLS and CDR2 YYNGEE. This CDR3 has 15 amino acids. Trimming removed 5 bases from V and 5 bases from J; junction bases left unmatched: 8. The CDR3 DNA reads TGTGCCAGCAGTGAATGGGACAGGGGATTAGATACGCAGTATTTT. Translation: CASSEWDRGLDTQYF.

V is TRBV30 and J is TRBJ1-2, with 7 bases matching TRBD1. This CDR3 contains 12 residues. Trimming cost V 8 bases and J 5 bases; bases outside gene matches: 8. The V gene's germline CDR1 is GTSNPN and CDR2 SVGIG (reference sequence). CDR3 residues: CAGYDRVYGYTF. The CDR3 DNA reads as TGTGCCGGGTATGACAGGGTGTATGGCTACACCTTC.

The rearrangement joins TRBV11-3 to TRBJ2-1, with 14 bases identical to TRBD2. Germline V gives CDR1 SGHNT, CDR2 YENEEA. Trimming took 3 bases from V and 5 from J; bases not matched to a gene: 3. The CDR3 consists of 16 residues. The CDR3 here is CASSLGTSGGHNEQFF. Here the CDR3 DNA reads TGTGCCAGCAGCTTGGGGACTAGCGGGGGTCACAATGAGCAGTTCTTC.

The table lists this clone with a count of one. The V and J genes are TRBV19 and TRBJ2-5, with 10 bases aligning to TRBD2. Germline V gene sequence: CDR1 LNHDA, CDR2 SQIVND (reference sequence). The CDR3 extends over 14 amino acids. Trimming took 6 bases from V and 3 from J; bases not matched to a gene: 4. The CDR3 here is CASRRLAGEETQYF. The CDR3 DNA sequence: TGTGCCAGTAGACGCCTAGCGGGGGAAGAGACCCAGTACTTC.